This section outlines one T cell receptor (beta chain) sequence together with its context. This sample was included in a study of blood T cell repertoires in COVID-19. Study-wide context: Researchers got acute and convalescent COVID-19 samples from the United States, Italy and Spain.

Here immunoSEQ multiplex PCR was the method, and the copy in TCRdb shows in-frame clones only, minus some. The sample consists of 170,000 or so clones, approximately 87% of them appearing once. V shed 4 bases and J 3 bases; nucleotides not matched to a gene: 7. Germline CDR1 is SGHTA and CDR2 is FQGNSA. This CDR3 is 16 amino acids long. The chain is built from TRBV7-2 and TRBJ2-2; 8 bases match TRBD1. This receptor was taken from a woman aged 18-30 years who had recovered from COVID-19. Sample: peripheral blood. CDR3 coding DNA: TGTGCCAGCAGCTCGGGACAGGCGGAGTACACCGGGGAGCTGTTTTTT. It translates to CASSSGQAEYTGELFF.